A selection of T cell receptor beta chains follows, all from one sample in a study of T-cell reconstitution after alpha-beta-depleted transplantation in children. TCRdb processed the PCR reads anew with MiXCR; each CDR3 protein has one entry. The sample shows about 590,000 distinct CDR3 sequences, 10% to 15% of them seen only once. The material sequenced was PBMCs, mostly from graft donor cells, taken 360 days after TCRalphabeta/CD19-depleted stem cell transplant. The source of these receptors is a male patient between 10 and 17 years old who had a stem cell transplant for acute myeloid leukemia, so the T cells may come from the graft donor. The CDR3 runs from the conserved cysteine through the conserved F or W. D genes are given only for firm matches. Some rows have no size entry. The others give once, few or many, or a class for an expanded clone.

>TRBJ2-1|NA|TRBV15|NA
TGTGCCACCAGCAGAGAGGGACCAATCGGTCAAAATGAGCAGTTCTTC
CATSREGPIGQNEQFF
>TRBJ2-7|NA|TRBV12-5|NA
TGTGCTAGTGGTTGGGATGCCGGAACTAGGAGCGAGCAGTACTTC
CASGWDAGTRSEQYF
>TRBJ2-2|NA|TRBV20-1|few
TGCAGTGCTCTAAGGGTTTCCGGGGAGCTGTTTTTT
CSALRVSGELFF
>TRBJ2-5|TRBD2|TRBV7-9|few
TGTGCCAGCAGCCAGGGACTAGCGGACCCAGGCGTTGAGACCCAGTACTTC
CASSQGLADPGVETQYF
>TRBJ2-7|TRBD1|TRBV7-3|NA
TGTGCCAGCAGCTCCAAGGGACAGGGGGTGCGCGTGCAGTACTTC
CASSSKGQGVRVQYF
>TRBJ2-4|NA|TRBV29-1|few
TGCAGCGTTGAGTGGGGTAACATTCAGTACTTC
CSVEWGNIQYF
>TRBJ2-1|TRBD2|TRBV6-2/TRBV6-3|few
TGTGCCAGCAGCACCTTACGACTAGCGGCCTACAATGAGCAGTTCTTC
CASSTLRLAAYNEQFF
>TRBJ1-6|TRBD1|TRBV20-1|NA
TGCAGTGCTAGACCCCCGGACAGGGTAAATTCACCCCTCCACTTT
CSARPPDRVNSPLHF
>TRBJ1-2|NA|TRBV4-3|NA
TGCGCCAGCAGCCAAGAATCCTCAGGGTCAGGGGGCTACACCTTC
CASSQESSGSGGYTF
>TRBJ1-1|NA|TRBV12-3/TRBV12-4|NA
TGTGCCAGCAGTTTAGAGGGCGGTTACACTGAAGCTTTCTTT
CASSLEGGYTEAFF
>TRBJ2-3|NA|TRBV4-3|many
TGCGCCAGCAGCCAAACGGGTCTCCCAGGCGATACGCAGTATTTT
CASSQTGLPGDTQYF
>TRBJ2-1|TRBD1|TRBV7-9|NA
TGTTCCAGCAGCTTAGCAGGGGGCTACAATGAGCAGTTCTTC
CSSSLAGGYNEQFF
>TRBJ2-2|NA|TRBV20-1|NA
TGCAGTGCTAGCGGGTACACCGGGGAGCTGTTTTTT
CSASGYTGELFF
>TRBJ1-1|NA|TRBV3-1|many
TGCGCCAGCAGCCAAGGGACTGAAGCTTTCTTT
CASSQGTEAFF
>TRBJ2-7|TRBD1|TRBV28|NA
TGTGCCAGCAATTTGGACAGGGACACCTACGAGCAGTACTTC
CASNLDRDTYEQYF
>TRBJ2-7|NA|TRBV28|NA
TGTGCCAGCAGTATCGGACTGCTGTACGAGCAGTACTTC
CASSIGLLYEQYF
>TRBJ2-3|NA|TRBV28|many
TGTGCCAGCAGTTTGGGAGACACAGATACGCAGTATTTT
CASSLGDTDTQYF
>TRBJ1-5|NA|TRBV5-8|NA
TGTGCCAGCAGCTTGGGAGTTAGGCGCGGCTTAAATCAGCCCCAGCATTTT
CASSLGVRRGLNQPQHF
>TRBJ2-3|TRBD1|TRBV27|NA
TGTGCCAGCAGTTTCGGGACAGGGGTGGTTGGTACGCAGTATTTT
CASSFGTGVVGTQYF
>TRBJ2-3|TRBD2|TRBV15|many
TGTGCCACCGATCAAGCGGGAGGGCCACGTTCGACAGATACGCAGTATTTT
CATDQAGGPRSTDTQYF
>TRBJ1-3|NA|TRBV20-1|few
TGCAGTGCTAGAGTGTCCCCCGTTGGAAACACCATATATTTT
CSARVSPVGNTIYF
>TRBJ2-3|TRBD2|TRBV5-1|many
TGCGCCAGCAGCTTGGGCGGGAGTATAGATACGCAGTATTTT
CASSLGGSIDTQYF
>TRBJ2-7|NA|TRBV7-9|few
TGTGCCAGCAGCTTAGGGACGGACCACTACGAGCAGTACTTC
CASSLGTDHYEQYF
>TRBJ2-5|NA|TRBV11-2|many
TGTGCCAGCAGCTACGATCGCCAGTACCAAGAGACCCAGTACTTC
CASSYDRQYQETQYF
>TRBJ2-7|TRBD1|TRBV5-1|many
TGCGCCAGCAGCTCGGGACAGACCTACGAGCAGTACTTC
CASSSGQTYEQYF